Below, one T cell receptor beta chain is given with its context. Antigen specificity is unknown. Data came from immunoSEQ multiplex PCR; TCRdb stores just in-frame clones and leaves some out. The table shows about 5,000 clones, with around nine tenths occurring only once. The CDR3 has 16 residues. The ends lost 3 bases at V and 7 bases at J; junction bases unmatched: 11. Germline V gene sequence: CDR1 KGHSH, CDR2 LQKENI. The data are from a study of blood T cell dynamics during melanoma immunotherapy. General study findings and limits: Clones driving repertoire changes may be melanoma-specific or general immune activation.

As for time point: pre-treatment baseline. No patient had earlier systemic cancer treatment, concurrent immunosuppressants, or another active cancer. The chain employs TRBV18 and TRBJ1-5; 8 nucleotides align to TRBD1. Here the sequenced sample was blood, taken from a patient treated with checkpoint blockade. This receptor was taken from a human donor with melanoma. CDR3 amino acids: CASSPFGQGDGQPQHF. The CDR3 region has the DNA TGTGCCAGCTCACCGTTTGGACAGGGAGACGGACAGCCCCAGCATTTT.